The 27 T cell receptor beta chains given below trace back to one sample, sequenced in a study of CD8 T cells in ankylosing spondylitis. Study conclusions and caveats: Typical of ankylosing spondylitis blood, it appeared, was a TCR beta motif of roughly eight highly homologous variants.

The antigens for these receptors are not known. TCRdb reprocessed the 5' RACE reads with MiXCR, giving one entry per CDR3 protein. The sample carries hundreds of thousands of distinct CDR3 sequences, about 12% recorded once. Input material: blood, either unsorted or a sorted T cell fraction (not recorded which). These receptors all come from a male donor with ankylosing spondylitis.

This clonotype has only a few counts. The CDR3 loop is CASSLNSQRVVTDTQYF. The CDR3 DNA is TGTGCCAGCAGTTTAAACTCTCAACGGGTTGTCACAGATACGCAGTATTTT. The gene calls are TRBV27 and TRBJ2-3; D remains ambiguous. The CDR3 runs 17 residues. V lost 2 bases, J lost 2 bases, and 17 bases lay in between. Germline CDR1 is MNHEY and CDR2 is SMNVEV (reference sequence).

J is TRBJ2-1 and V is TRBV5-1; 7 bases are a match to TRBD2. The junction had 3 bases not matched to a gene; V was cut back by 0 bases and J by 0 bases. CDR3 length equals 16 residues. Germline V gene sequence: CDR1 SGHRS, CDR2 YFSETQ. CDR3 sequence: CASSLAGTTSYNEQFF. The DNA of the CDR3 is TGCGCCAGCAGCTTGGCCGGGACTACCTCCTACAATGAGCAGTTCTTC.

This clonotype came up a few times. CDR3 sequence: CASSFGLAGGSGELFF. Here the CDR3 DNA reads TGCGCCAGCAGCTTTGGACTAGCGGGCGGTTCCGGGGAGCTGTTTTTT. This chain uses TRBV5-1 with TRBJ2-2; TRBD2 matches at 11 bases. Germline-derived CDR1 and CDR2 are SGHRS and YFSETQ. V lost 2 bases, J lost 6 bases, and 6 bases stayed unmatched. CDR3 length: 16 amino acids.

The V call is TRBV10-3, the J call TRBJ1-2, with unresolved D. Germline V CDR1 and CDR2: ENHRY, SYGVKD. V lost 3 bases and J 8 bases, leaving 13 bases between the germline ends. CDR3 length: 13 amino acids. In DNA, the CDR3 is TGTGCCATCAGTGAAAGGCAGCTGGGGGGCTACACCTTC. Encoded protein: CAISERQLGGYTF.

This clonotype was counted between two and nine times. The genes are TRBV4-1 and TRBJ2-1; no clear D gene. This CDR3 spans 16 amino acids. V was cut by 0 bases and J by 0 bases, with 9 bases left in between. CDR1 is MGHRA and CDR2 is YSYEKL in the germline V gene. The CDR3 is CASSQDGYSSYNEQFF. As DNA, the CDR3 is TGCGCCAGCAGCCAAGACGGGTACAGCTCCTACAATGAGCAGTTCTTC.

The rearrangement links TRBV7-2 to TRBJ2-1, with TRBD2 identical over 11 bases. The germline CDR1 and CDR2 sequences are SGHTA and FQGNSA. The V segment lost 6 bases and the J segment 8 bases; nucleotides outside the gene matches: 9. This CDR3 comprises 15 residues. This CDR3 is CASRPSGGSSDEQFF. In DNA form, the CDR3 reads TGTGCCAGCAGACCTAGCGGGGGGTCGAGCGATGAGCAGTTCTTC.

There are many counts of this clonotype. The rearrangement joins TRBV20-1 to TRBJ1-1; D may be TRBD1 (6 bases). The CDR3 is made up of 13 amino acids. Per germline, CDR1 DFQATT and CDR2 SNEGSKA (reference sequence). Trimming removed 5 bases at V and 4 bases at J, with 14 bases between. CDR3 DNA sequence: TGCAGTGCTTTTCGGGACATGGTCACTGAAGCTTTCTTT. Translation: CSAFRDMVTEAFF.

In this sample, this clonotype turned up a few times. The chain links TRBV20-1 to TRBJ1-2; D is unclear. Germline V CDR1 and CDR2: DFQATT, SNEGSKA (reference sequence). The CDR3 has 13 residues. Between the trimmed V and J ends, which lost 1 base and 2 bases, there was a span of 8 bases. CDR3 in DNA: TGCAGTGCTAGAGGATCCAAGAACTATGGCTACACCTTC. This gives the protein CSARGSKNYGYTF.

This clonotype was detected only a few times. The rearrangement links TRBV9 to TRBJ2-7; D ambiguous. In germline, CDR1 is SGDLS, CDR2 YYNGEE. The V gene lost 0 bases and the J gene lost 3 bases, with 10 bases spanning the gap. CDR3 size: 14 residues. The CDR3 reads CASSVGPADYEQYF. The CDR3 DNA is TGTGCCAGCAGCGTAGGTCCCGCAGACTACGAGCAGTACTTC.

The rearrangement joins TRBV20-1 to TRBJ2-1; D might be TRBD1 (5 bases). Germline V gene lookup returns CDR1 DFQATT and CDR2 SNEGSKA (reference sequence). V was trimmed by 4 bases and J by 4 bases, leaving 17 bases between them. The CDR3 is 15 amino acids. CDR3 region: CSAKVGAAQYNEQFF. The CDR3 nucleotides are TGCAGTGCTAAAGTAGGGGCAGCTCAGTACAATGAGCAGTTCTTC.

The chain joins TRBV20-1 to TRBJ1-2, with 7 bases aligning to TRBD1. This CDR3 is built from 15 residues. Germline values: CDR1 DFQATT, CDR2 SNEGSKA (reference sequence). V was clipped by 6 bases and J by 4 bases; unmatched bases: 14. CDR3 in amino acids: CSATATGDQGYGYTF. In DNA, the CDR3 is TGCAGTGCAACGGCCACAGGGGACCAGGGCTATGGCTACACCTTC.

The V and J genes are TRBV5-6 and TRBJ1-6, with D perhaps TRBD1 (5 bases). The CDR3 has 14 residues. Trimming took 1 base from V and 8 from J, leaving 10 bases between them. CDR1 and CDR2 from the germline V gene are SGHDT and YYEEEE. The CDR3 here is CASSLLGVDSPLHF. As DNA, the CDR3 is TGTGCCAGCAGCTTGTTAGGGGTTGATTCACCCCTCCACTTT. The complete variable domain, with remaining parts taken from reference TRBV5-6 and TRBJ1-6, reads DAGVTQSPTHLIKTRGQQVTLRCSPKSGHDTVSWYQQALGQGPQFIFQYYEEEERQRGNFPDRFSGHQFPNYSSELNVNALLLGDSALYLCASSLLGVDSPLHFGNGTRLTVT.

The chain is built from TRBV24-1 and TRBJ2-2, with D possibly matching TRBD1 (6 bases). Trimming removed 5 bases from V and 3 bases from J, with 9 bases in between. Germline CDR1 and CDR2: KGHDR and SFDVKD. The CDR3 totals 14 residues. The CDR3 nucleotides read TGTGCCACCAGTGTGACAGGTTACACCGGGGAGCTGTTTTTT. The encoded protein is CATSVTGYTGELFF.

The V and J genes are TRBV5-1 and TRBJ2-7, with D possibly matching TRBD1 (6 bases). The germline V gene has CDR1 SGHRS and CDR2 YFSETQ. Trimming stripped 6 bases from V and 3 bases from J, with 13 bases between. This CDR3 spans 13 amino acids. Here the CDR3 DNA reads TGCGCCAGCACAGGGGTTGCGGGCTACGAGCAGTACTTC. It encodes CASTGVAGYEQYF.

The chain has TRBV20-1 and TRBJ2-3, with 8 nucleotides matching TRBD1. With V trimmed by 5 bases and J by 2 bases, 9 bases remained unmatched. The CDR3 is 15 residues long. CDR1 is DFQATT and CDR2 is SNEGSKA in the germline V gene (reference sequence). This CDR3 reads CSASYRGTFTDTQYF. CDR3 coding DNA: TGCAGTGCTTCCTACAGGGGGACTTTCACAGATACGCAGTATTTT.

This clonotype occurred a few times. The chain is built from TRBV5-1 and TRBJ2-7, with D tentatively TRBD2 (5 bases). This CDR3 region has 15 residues. Between the trimmed V and J ends, which lost 0 bases and 6 bases, there was a span of 16 bases. Germline values: CDR1 SGHRS, CDR2 YFSETQ. In DNA form, the CDR3 reads TGCGCCAGCAGCTTGGCGGGGAATCTGGCCTCCGAGCAGTACTTC. Translation gives CASSLAGNLASEQYF.

The chain recombines TRBV5-1 with TRBJ1-5; D is perhaps TRBD1 (6 bases). Trimming took off 5 bases at V and 0 bases at J, with 9 bases between the two ends. Germline CDR1 is SGHRS and CDR2 is YFSETQ. CDR3 length: 14 residues. In nucleotides, the CDR3 is TGCGCCAGCAGTGTGGGGGCTAGCAATCAGCCCCAGCATTTT. Protein: CASSVGASNQPQHF.

In regard to this clonotype: Its ends do not fully match the called genes, so a read error is possible. The chain employs TRBV7-7 and TRBJ2-2, with TRBD2 matching over 7 bases. Germline V gene lookup returns CDR1 SSHAT and CDR2 FNYEAQ (reference sequence). CDR3 length equals 17 residues. DNA of the CDR3: TGTGCTAGCAGCTTAGATAGTAGCGGGTTCTACACCGGGGAGCTGTTTTTT. Its protein product is CASSLDSSGFYTGELFF.

This clonotype was picked up many times. This chain connects TRBV2 to TRBJ1-5, with unresolved D. CDR3 length: 13 residues. Trimming left V 7 bases short and J 3 bases short, with 10 bases between. Germline CDR1 reads SNHLY; CDR2 reads FYNNEI. DNA for the CDR3: TGTGCCAGCAACGTGTGGGCCAATCAGCCCCAGCATTTT. This encodes CASNVWANQPQHF.

This sequence joins TRBV12-3 or TRBV12-4 and TRBJ2-4; 14 nucleotides match TRBD2. There are 16 residues in the CDR3. J lost 5 bases, V lost 6 bases, and 6 bases had no gene match. CDR3 sequence: CASSRLAGGVENIQYF. CDR3 in DNA: TGTGCCAGCAGCAGACTAGCGGGAGGGGTTGAAAACATTCAGTACTTC.

This clonotype was seen at least ten times. The chain couples TRBV20-1 to TRBJ1-6, with unresolved D. Germline V gives CDR1 DFQATT, CDR2 SNEGSKA (reference sequence). V lost 0 bases, J lost 0 bases, and 12 bases lay in between. The CDR3 extends over 17 amino acids. The CDR3 nucleotides are TGCAGTGCTAGAGATCTTGGCCCTAGCTCCTATAATTCACCCCTCCACTTT. Translating it yields CSARDLGPSSYNSPLHF.

Ten or more counts support this clonotype. The chain has TRBV13 and TRBJ1-4; D ambiguous. V was clipped by 4 bases and J by 6 bases, with 9 bases between them. The CDR3 covers 13 residues. Germline CDR1 is PRHDT and CDR2 is FYEKMQ (reference sequence). CDR3 sequence reads: CASSYGFYEKLFF. The CDR3 DNA sequence: TGTGCCAGCAGCTACGGGTTCTATGAAAAACTGTTTTTT. Drawing the rest from reference TRBV13 and TRBJ1-4, the complete variable domain is AAGVIQSPRHLIKEKRETATLKCYPIPRHDTVYWYQQGPGQDPQFLISFYEKMQSDKGSIPDRFSAQQFSDYHSELNMSSLELGDSALYFCASSYGFYEKLFFGSGTQLSVL.

This clonotype was seen only a few times. The CDR3 is CASSQGGSAYGYTF. The DNA of the CDR3 is TGTGCCAGCAGCCAAGGTGGGAGCGCCTATGGCTACACCTTC. The chain joins TRBV4-2 to TRBJ1-2; D remains unclear. V lost 1 base, J lost 4 bases, and 10 bases lay in between. Per the germline V gene, CDR1 is LGHNA and CDR2 is YNFKEQ. This CDR3 is 14 amino acids long.

This clonotype came up a few times. The rearrangement links TRBV7-2 to TRBJ1-2, with 7 bases matching TRBD1. The CDR3 spans 15 residues. Germline values: CDR1 SGHTA, CDR2 FQGNSA. The junction had 8 bases not matched to a gene; V was cut back by 5 bases and J by 2 bases. The chain's CDR3 is CASSPGQRYNYGYTF. CDR3 nucleotide sequence: TGTGCCAGCAGCCCGGGACAGAGATACAACTATGGCTACACCTTC.

This chain connects TRBV20-1 to TRBJ2-1, with D perhaps given as TRBD1 or TRBD2 (5 bases each). The germline V and J ends were trimmed by 2 bases and 8 bases, with 16 bases remaining between them. The CDR3 length is 14 residues. Germline V CDR1 and CDR2: DFQATT, SNEGSKA (reference sequence). The CDR3 nucleotides are TGCAGTGCTAGACACGGCGGTCGAGGGGATGAGCAGTTCTTC. It translates to CSARHGGRGDEQFF.

This chain links TRBV20-1 with TRBJ2-2, with D possibly being TRBD1 (6 bases). The CDR3 has 11 amino acids. CDR1 is DFQATT, CDR2 SNEGSKA, per germline (reference sequence). V shed 0 bases and J shed 15 bases, with 11 bases lying between them. The CDR3 sequence: CSARDRGKVFF. The CDR3 bases are TGCAGTGCTAGAGATAGGGGGAAGGTGTTTTTT.

CDR3 protein: CASSGGVGKDSYEQYF. In DNA form, the CDR3 reads TGTGCCAGCAGCGGAGGCGTGGGGAAAGATTCCTACGAGCAGTACTTC. The gene calls are TRBV9 and TRBJ2-7; no clear D. Trimming removed 3 bases at V and 1 base at J, with 17 bases between. The germline V gene encodes CDR1 SGDLS and CDR2 YYNGEE. The CDR3 contains 16 residues.